Detailed here is one TCR beta chain. Via MiXCR, TCRdb re-called the 5' RACE reads, giving one row per CDR3 protein. The table records some 57,000 distinct CDR3 sequences, about a sixth of them present only once. The clonotype was recovered from a female donor with breast cancer. Specimen: naive CD4+ T cells sorted from blood. Subset indicated: naive CD4+ T cells, CD4+CD45RA+CD25-.

CDR3 nucleotide sequence: TGTGCCAGCAGCTTAGTTTACCTTAGCACCGGGGAGCTGTTTTTT. Translation: CASSLVYLSTGELFF. J is TRBJ2-2 and V is TRBV7-2, with unresolved D. Germline loops: CDR1 SGHTA, CDR2 FQGNSA. This CDR3 is 15 amino acids long. V lost 1 base and J 4 bases, leaving 10 bases between the germline ends.